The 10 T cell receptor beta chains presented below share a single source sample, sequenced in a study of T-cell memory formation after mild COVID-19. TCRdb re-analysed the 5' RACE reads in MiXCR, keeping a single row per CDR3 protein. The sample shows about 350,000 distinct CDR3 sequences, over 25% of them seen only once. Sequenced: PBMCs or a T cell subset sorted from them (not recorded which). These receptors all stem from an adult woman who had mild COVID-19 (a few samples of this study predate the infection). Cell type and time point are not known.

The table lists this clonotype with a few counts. The CDR3 DNA sequence: TGTGCCAGCAGCCAAGCCTTCCCGGATACGCAGTATTTT. As protein: CASSQAFPDTQYF. The chain links TRBV13 to TRBJ2-3, with unresolved D. The CDR3 covers 13 residues. Trimming took 5 bases from V and 6 from J, leaving 12 bases between them. The germline gives CDR1 PRHDT, CDR2 FYEKMQ (reference sequence).

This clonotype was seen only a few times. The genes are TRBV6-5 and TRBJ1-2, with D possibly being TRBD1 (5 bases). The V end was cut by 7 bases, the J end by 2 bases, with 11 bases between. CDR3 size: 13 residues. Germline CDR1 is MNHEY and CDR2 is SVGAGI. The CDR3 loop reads CASKRDQNYGYTF. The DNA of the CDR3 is TGTGCCAGCAAAAGGGACCAGAACTATGGCTACACCTTC.

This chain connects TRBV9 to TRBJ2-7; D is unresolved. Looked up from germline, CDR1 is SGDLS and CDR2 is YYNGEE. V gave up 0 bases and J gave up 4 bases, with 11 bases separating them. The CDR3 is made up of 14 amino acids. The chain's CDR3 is CASSVGYTSYEQYF. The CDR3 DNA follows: TGTGCCAGCAGCGTAGGGTACACCTCGTACGAGCAGTACTTC.

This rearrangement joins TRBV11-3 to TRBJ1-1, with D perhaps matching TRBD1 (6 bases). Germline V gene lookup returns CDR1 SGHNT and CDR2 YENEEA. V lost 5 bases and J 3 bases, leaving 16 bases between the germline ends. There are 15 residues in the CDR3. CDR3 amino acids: CASSPQTGLDTEAFF. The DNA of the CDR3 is TGTGCCAGCAGCCCTCAGACAGGCCTGGACACTGAAGCTTTCTTT.

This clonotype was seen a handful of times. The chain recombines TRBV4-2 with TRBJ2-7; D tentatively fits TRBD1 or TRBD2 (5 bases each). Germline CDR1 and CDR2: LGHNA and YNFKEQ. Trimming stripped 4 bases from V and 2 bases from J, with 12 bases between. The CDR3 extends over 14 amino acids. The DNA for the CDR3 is TGTGCCAGCAGCCTTCGGGACGGTACCTACGAGCAGTACTTC. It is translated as CASSLRDGTYEQYF.

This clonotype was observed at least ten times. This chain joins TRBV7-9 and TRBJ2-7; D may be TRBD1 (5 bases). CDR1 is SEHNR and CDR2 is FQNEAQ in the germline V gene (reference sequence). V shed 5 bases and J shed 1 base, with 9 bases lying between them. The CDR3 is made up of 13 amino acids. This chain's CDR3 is CASSRTGSYEQYF. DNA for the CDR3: TGTGCCAGCAGCAGAACAGGATCCTACGAGCAGTACTTC.

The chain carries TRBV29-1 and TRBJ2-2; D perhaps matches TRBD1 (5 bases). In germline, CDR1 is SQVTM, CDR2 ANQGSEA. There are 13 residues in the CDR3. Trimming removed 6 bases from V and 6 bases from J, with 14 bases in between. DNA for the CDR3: TGCAGCGTGACCCTCCAAGGGGCCGGGGAGCTGTTTTTT. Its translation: CSVTLQGAGELFF.

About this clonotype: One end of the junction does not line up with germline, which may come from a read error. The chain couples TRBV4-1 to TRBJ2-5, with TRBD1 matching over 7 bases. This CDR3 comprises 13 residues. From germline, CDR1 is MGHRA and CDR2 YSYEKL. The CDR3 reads CASSQDREETQYF. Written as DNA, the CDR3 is TGCGCCAGCAGTCAAGACAGGGAAGAGACCCAGTACTTC.

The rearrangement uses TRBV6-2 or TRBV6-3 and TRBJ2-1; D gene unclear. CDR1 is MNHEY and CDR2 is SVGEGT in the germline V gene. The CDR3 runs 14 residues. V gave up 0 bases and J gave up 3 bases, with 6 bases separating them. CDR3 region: CASSYSSIYNEQFF. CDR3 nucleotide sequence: TGTGCCAGCAGTTACTCGTCAATCTACAATGAGCAGTTCTTC.

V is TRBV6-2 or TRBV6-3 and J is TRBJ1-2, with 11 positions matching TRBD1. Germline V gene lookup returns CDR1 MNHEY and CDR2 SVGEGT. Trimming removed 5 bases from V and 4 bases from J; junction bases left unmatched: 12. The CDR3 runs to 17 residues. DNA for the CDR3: TGTGCCAGCAGTGACCGGACAGGGGGCTCCACTTTCTATGGCTACACCTTC. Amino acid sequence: CASSDRTGGSTFYGYTF.